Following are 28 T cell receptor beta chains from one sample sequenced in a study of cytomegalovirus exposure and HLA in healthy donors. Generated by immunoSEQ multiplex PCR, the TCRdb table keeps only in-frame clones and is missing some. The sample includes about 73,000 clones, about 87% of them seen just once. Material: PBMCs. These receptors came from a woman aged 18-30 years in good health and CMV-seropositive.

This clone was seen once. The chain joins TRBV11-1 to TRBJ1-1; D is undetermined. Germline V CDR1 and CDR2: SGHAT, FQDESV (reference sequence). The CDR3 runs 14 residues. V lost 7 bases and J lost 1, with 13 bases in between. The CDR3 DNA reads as TGTGCCAGCATCCACAGTATTTGGAACACTGAAGCTTTCTTT. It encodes CASIHSIWNTEAFF.

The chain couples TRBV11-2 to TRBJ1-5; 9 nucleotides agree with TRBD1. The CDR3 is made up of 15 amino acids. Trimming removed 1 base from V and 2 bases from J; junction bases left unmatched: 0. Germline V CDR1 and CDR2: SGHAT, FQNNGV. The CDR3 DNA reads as TGTGCCAGCAGCTTAGGGGACAGGGGCAATCAGCCCCAGCATTTT. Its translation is CASSLGDRGNQPQHF.

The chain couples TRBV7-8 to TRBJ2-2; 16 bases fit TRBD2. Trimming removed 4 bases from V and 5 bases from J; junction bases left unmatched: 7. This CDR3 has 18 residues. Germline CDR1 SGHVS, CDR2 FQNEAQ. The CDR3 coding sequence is TGTGCCAGCAGCTCATACCTGGGACTAGCGGGAGGGACCGGGGAGCTGTTTTTT. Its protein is CASSSYLGLAGGTGELFF.

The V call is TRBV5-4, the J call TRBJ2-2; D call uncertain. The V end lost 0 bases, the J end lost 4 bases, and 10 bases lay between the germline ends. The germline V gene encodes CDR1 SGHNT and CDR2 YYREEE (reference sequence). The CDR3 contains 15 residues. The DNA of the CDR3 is TGTGCCAGCAGCTTGGGCCCCGGCGGCACCGGGGAGCTGTTTTTT. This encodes CASSLGPGGTGELFF.

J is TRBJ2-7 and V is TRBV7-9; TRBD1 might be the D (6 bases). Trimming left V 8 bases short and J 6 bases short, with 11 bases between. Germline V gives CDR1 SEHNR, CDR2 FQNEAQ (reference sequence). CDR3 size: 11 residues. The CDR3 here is CASQTGPEQYF. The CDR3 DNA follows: TGTGCCAGCCAGACAGGTCCCGAGCAGTACTTC.

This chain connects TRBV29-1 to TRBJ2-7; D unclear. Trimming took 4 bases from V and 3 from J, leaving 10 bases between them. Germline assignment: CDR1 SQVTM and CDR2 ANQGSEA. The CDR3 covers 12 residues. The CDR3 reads CSVGASFYEQYF. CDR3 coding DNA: TGCAGCGTTGGGGCTTCCTTCTACGAGCAGTACTTC.

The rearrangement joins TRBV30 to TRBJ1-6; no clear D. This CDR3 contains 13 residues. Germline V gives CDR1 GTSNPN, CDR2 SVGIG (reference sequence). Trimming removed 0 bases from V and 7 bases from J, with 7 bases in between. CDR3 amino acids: CAWSVRENSPLHF. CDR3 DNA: TGTGCCTGGAGTGTGAGGGAGAATTCACCCCTCCACTTT.

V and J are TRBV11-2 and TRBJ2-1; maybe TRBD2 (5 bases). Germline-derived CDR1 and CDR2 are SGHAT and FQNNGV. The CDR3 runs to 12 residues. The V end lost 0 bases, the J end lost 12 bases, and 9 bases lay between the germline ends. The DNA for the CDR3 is TGTGCCAGCAGCTTAGATCTAGCTGGGCAGTTCTTC. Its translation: CASSLDLAGQFF.

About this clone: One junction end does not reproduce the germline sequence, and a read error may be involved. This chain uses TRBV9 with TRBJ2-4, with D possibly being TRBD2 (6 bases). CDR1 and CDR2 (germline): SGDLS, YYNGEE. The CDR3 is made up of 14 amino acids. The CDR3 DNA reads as TGTGCCAGCAGCGTATCGCTAGCGCAGGATAGATTAGACTTC. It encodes CASSVSLAQDRLDF.

In nucleotides, the CDR3 is TGTGCCAGCAGTTCCGGGACAGCGGCCTTGGTAGGTGGCTACACCTTC. Translating gives CASSSGTAALVGGYTF. The chain couples TRBV5-4 to TRBJ1-2; 7 nucleotides agree with TRBD1. The CDR3 loop spans 16 amino acids. CDR1 and CDR2 from the germline V gene are SGHNT and YYREEE (reference sequence). With V trimmed by 5 bases and J by 7 bases, 17 bases remained unmatched.

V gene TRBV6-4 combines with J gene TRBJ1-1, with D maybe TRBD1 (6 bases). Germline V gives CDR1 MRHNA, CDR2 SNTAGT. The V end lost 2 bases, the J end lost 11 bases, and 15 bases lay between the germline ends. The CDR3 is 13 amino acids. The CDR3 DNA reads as TGTGCCAGCAGTGACGAGAGGGGGATGGCGGCTTTCTTT. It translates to CASSDERGMAAFF.

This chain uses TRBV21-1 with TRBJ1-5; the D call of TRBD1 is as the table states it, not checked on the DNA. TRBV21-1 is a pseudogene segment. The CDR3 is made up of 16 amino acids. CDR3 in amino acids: CASSKVRDRGRQPQHF. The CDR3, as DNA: TGTGCCAGCAGCAAAGTAAGGGACAGGGGAAGGCAGCCCCAGCATTTT.

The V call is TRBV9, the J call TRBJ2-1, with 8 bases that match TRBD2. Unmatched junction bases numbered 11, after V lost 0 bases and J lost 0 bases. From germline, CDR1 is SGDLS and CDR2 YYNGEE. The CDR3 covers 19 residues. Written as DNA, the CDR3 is TGTGCCAGCAGCGTAGATGGAGCGGGGGCTACGAGCTCCTACAATGAGCAGTTCTTC. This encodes CASSVDGAGATSSYNEQFF.

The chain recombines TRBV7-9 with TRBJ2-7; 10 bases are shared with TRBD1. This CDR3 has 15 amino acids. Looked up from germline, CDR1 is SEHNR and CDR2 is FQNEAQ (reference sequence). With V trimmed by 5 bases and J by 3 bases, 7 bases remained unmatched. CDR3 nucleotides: TGTGCCAGCAGCAACCGACAGGGGGCGGTCTACGAGCAGTACTTC. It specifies CASSNRQGAVYEQYF.

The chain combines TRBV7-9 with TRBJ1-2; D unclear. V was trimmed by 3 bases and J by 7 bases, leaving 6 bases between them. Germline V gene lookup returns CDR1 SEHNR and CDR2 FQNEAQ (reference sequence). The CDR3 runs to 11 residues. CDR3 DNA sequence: TGTGCCAGCAGCTTGAGTAGTGGCTACACCTTC. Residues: CASSLSSGYTF.

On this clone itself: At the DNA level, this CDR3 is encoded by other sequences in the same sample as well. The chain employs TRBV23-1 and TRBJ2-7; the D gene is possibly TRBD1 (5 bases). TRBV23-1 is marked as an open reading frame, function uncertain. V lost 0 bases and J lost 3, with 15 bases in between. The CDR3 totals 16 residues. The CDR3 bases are TGCGCCAGCAGTCAATCTTCACTTCCCAGGGACTACGAGCAGTACTTC. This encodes CASSQSSLPRDYEQYF.

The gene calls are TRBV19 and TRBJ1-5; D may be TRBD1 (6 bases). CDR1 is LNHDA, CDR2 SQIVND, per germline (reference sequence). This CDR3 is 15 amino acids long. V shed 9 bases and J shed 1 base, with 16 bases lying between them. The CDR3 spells CASSTGKRSNQPQHF. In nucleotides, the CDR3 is TGTGCCAGCTCGACAGGAAAAAGAAGCAATCAGCCCCAGCATTTT.

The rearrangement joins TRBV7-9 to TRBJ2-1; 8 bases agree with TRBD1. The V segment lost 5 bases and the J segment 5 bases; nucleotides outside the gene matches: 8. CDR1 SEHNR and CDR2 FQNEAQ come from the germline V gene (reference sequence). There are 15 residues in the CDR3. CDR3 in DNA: TGTGCCAGCAGCGCAGGGACAGGCCTTAACAATGAGCAGTTCTTC. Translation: CASSAGTGLNNEQFF.

The CDR3 loop is CASSRGRMDSANEKLFF. As DNA, the CDR3 is TGTGCCAGCTCACGAGGCCGGATGGACAGCGCTAATGAAAAACTGTTTTTT. The chain combines TRBV18 with TRBJ1-4; D possibly corresponds to TRBD1 (6 bases). The V and J ends lost 4 bases and 3 bases respectively, with 18 bases between them. This CDR3 is 17 amino acids long. CDR1 and CDR2 from the germline V gene are KGHSH and LQKENI.

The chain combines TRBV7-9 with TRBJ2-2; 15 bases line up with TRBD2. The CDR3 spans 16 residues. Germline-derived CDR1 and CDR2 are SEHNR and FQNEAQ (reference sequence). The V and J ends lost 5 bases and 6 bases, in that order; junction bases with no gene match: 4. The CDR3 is CASSRTSGRGAGELFF. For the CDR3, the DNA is TGTGCCAGCAGCCGGACTAGCGGGAGGGGTGCCGGGGAGCTGTTTTTT.

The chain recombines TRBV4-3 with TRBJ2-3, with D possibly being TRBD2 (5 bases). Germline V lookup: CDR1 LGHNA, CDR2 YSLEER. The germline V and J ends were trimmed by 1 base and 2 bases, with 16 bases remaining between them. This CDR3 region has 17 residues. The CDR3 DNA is TGCGCCAGCAGCCAAGGCTCCCGAGGGCACCACACAGATACGCAGTATTTT. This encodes CASSQGSRGHHTDTQYF.

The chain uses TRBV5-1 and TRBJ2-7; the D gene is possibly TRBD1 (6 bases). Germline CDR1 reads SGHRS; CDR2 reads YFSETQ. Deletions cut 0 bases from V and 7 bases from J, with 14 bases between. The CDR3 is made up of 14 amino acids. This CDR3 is CASSLAIQGREQYF. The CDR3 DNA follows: TGCGCCAGCAGCTTGGCGATTCAGGGGAGAGAGCAGTACTTC.

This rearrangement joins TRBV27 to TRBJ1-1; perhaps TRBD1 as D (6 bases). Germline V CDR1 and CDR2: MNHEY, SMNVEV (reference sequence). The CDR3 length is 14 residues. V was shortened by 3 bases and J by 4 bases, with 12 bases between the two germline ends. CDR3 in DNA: TGTGCCAGCAGTTTTACAGGGTTAAGCACTGAAGCTTTCTTT. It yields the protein CASSFTGLSTEAFF.

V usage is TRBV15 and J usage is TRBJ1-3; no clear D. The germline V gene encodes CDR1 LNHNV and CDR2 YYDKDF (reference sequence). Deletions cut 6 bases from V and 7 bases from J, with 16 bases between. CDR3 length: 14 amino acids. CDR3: CATRRSPNGNTIYF. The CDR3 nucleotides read TGTGCCACCAGGCGGTCCCCCAATGGGAACACCATATATTTT.

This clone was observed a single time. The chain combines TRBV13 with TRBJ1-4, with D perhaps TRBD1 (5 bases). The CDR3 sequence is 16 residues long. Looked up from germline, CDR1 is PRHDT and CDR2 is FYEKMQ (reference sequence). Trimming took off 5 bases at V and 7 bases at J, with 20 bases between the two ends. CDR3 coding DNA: TGTGCCAGCAGCCCAGCCAGAGGAGGGAGGGGTGAAAAACTGTTTTTT. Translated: CASSPARGGRGEKLFF. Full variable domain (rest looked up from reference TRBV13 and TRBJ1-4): AAGVIQSPRHLIKEKRETATLKCYPIPRHDTVYWYQQGPGQDPQFLISFYEKMQSDKGSIPDRFSAQQFSDYHSELNMSSLELGDSALYFCASSPARGGRGEKLFFGSGTQLSVL.

CDR3 nucleotides: TGTGCCAGCAGCGTTGGGGCGAGCACTGAAGCTTTCTTT. It encodes CASSVGASTEAFF. V is TRBV9 and J is TRBJ1-1, with a weak D call TRBD1 (5 bases). The CDR3 spans 13 residues. V was clipped by 2 bases and J by 4 bases, with 9 bases between them. Germline V gene data show CDR1 as SGDLS and CDR2 as YYNGEE.

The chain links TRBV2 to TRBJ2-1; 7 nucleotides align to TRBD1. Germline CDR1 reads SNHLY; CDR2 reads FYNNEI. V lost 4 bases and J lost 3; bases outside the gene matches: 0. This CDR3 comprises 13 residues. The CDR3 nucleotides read TGTGCCAGCAGTGGACAGGGCTACAATGAGCAGTTCTTC. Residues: CASSGQGYNEQFF. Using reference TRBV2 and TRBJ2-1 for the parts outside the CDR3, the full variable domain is EPEVTQTPSHQVTQMGQEVILRCVPISNHLYFYWYRQILGQKVEFLVSFYNNEISEKSEIFDDQFSVERPDGSNFTLKIRSTKLEDSAMYFCASSGQGYNEQFFGPGTRLTVL.

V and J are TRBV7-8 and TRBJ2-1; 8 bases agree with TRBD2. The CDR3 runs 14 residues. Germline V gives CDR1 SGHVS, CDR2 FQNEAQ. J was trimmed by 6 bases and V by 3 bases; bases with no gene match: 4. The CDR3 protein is CASSFFREGNEQFF. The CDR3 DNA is TGTGCCAGCAGCTTCTTCCGGGAGGGCAATGAGCAGTTCTTC.